The subject of this entry is one T cell receptor (beta chain). Its cognate antigen has yet to be identified. There are no base qualities to consult, and no much larger clone falls within one base. Trimmed from V: 4 bases; trimmed from J: 2 bases; junction bases lacking a gene match: 4. Looking up the germline V gene yields CDR1 SGHRS and CDR2 YFSETQ. The CDR3 contains 14 residues, cysteine and phenylalanine counted. Just CDR3 DNA is preserved here, 42 bases in frame from base 1. These data come from a study of cytomegalovirus exposure and HLA in healthy donors (dated by TCRdb to the late 2010s). About the full investigation: According to an earlier analysis of 550 to 700 of the donors, 150 million to 200 million T cells yielded roughly 110 million unique TCR beta sequences and 276 Gb of sequence data. The number of donors typed differed by locus, with roughly 620-640 for A, B, C, DRB1 and DQB1, around 560 for DQA1, 600 to 610 for DPA1, and roughly 450 for DPB1. A later genetic analysis took genome-wide SNP genotypes for about three fifths of the 666 donors and used that subset as a discovery cohort. Among some 410 genotyped donors of the cohort, an average of approximately 240,000 unique TCR beta nucleotide sequences was sequenced per donor, of which roughly 17% were non-productive. The study profiled the T cell repertoires of under 850 subjects by immunosequencing and related them to cytomegalovirus serostatus. A later analysis re-analyzed previously published TCR beta repertoires from 666 donors and added high-resolution HLA genotyping to study TCR occurrence patterns. In the later analysis, no new phenotypic data were used to find candidate immune exposures; instead, reliance was placed on TCR beta sequences and their occurrence across donors. HLA typing included class I and class II loci at four-digit resolution. Donor age, sex, ethnicity and CMV serostatus were compiled alongside the repertoire data. The study aimed to test whether cataloging public T cell receptors could reveal signatures of past pathogen exposure. To predict cytomegalovirus infection status, the study brought together high-throughput TCR immunosequencing, statistical association of individual TCRs with disease status, and machine learning. Around 320 gigabases of sequencing data and approximately 85 million unique TCR sequences were included in an early release covering about 620 HLA-typed donors. About five DR-DQ haplotypes were treated as single units for association and clustering because of strong linkage in the cohort. Of the roughly 420 genotyped donors, less than 85% were placed in the genetic ancestry cluster associated with self-reported Caucasian donors. Every repertoire in the discovery cohort had been generated on one and the same sequencing platform. Besides the first cohort of about 730 subjects, a separate validation cohort made up of over 95 different subjects was used. In an earlier analysis of 500 to 650 of the donors, high-throughput TCR beta sequencing was used to judge whether each TCR beta V gene segment behaved as functional or pseudogenic. Here is what the overall study found, with its caveats: In a later analysis, 16,951 TCR beta sequences were associated with specific HLA alleles at a false discovery rate of 0.05. It was suggested by the authors that the approach could potentially be generalized to other disease states and immunological phenotypes. V-gene and J-gene trimming of TCR beta chains was associated with a missense DCLRE1C variant in a later genetic analysis, and the association was replicated in an independent cohort. According to a later genetic analysis, donors in an Asian-associated ancestry cluster had fewer N-insertions in productive TCRs than the approximately 710-donor mean. A later analysis found that TCR association rates varied across HLA loci, with DRB1 alleles showing the most associated TCRs and HLA-C alleles the fewest. Assigning TCR associations to individual alleles was difficult when HLA alleles, especially DR and DQ, strongly co-occurred. The presence/absence analyses assumed that sequencing depth was roughly uniform across donors, and that assumption may not be true. A group of highly shared sequence variants was considered likely to be a technical artifact of the sequencing pipeline. In this cohort, only TCR beta chains were sequenced, and detectable features were limited by the absence of alpha or paired-chain data. Across donors, most TCR sequences were observed very rarely, whereas some public TCRs were present in many individuals. Because the 87-base-pair reads could not distinguish some IMGT-functional V segments, including TRBV6-2 and TRBV6-3, those segments were excluded. In a later analysis, HLA-associated TCR beta chains were found to be more clonally expanded and to have lower generation probabilities than equally common non-associated chains. Linkage disequilibrium might explain the correlated functional status among segregating V segments, but an unknown experimental factor could not be ruled out. Because HLA typing was unavailable for some donors at each locus, only the typed subset was used in association tests. Because counts were too low, some 17 rarely observed V segments, including chromosome 9 orphons, were excluded from the earlier analysis of fewer than 650 of the donors. Broadly in line with IMGT annotations, most TCR beta V segments showed up in productive rearrangements about 87% or about 30% of the time in an earlier analysis of several hundred of the donors. The only immune exposure information available for the cohort was CMV serostatus. In vitro tests confirmed that a few of the cytomegalovirus-associated TCR beta chains recognize cytomegalovirus antigens. The classifier was reported to diagnose cytomegalovirus status with high specificity and sensitivity in both the original cohort and the validation cohort. Most CMV-associated TCR beta chains appeared to be HLA-restricted in a later analysis, and the HLA associations seemed to be driven largely by CMV exposure. The study listed 150 to 200 TCR beta chains as associated with cytomegalovirus. A further reported finding was that TCR beta sequences accurately predicted the HLA-A and HLA-B alleles for most subjects in the first cohort. In a later analysis, several top co-occurrence clusters were reported to appear linked to parvovirus B19, influenza, CMV and Epstein-Barr virus.

In total, approximately 690 healthy bone marrow donors made up the cohort. All cohort members were sampled while nominally healthy, although unrecorded immune exposures were likely present. The donor was CMV seropositive and belonged to the group of over 250 seropositive cohort members. A peripheral blood sample was collected from each donor, and TCR beta sequencing was performed on peripheral blood mononuclear cells. The Qiagen DNeasy Blood Extraction Kit was used to extract genomic DNA from the blood cell samples. Receptor amplification or capture employed the immunoSEQ multiplex PCR assay. The multiplex PCR relied on a mix of 60 forward primers for TCR Vbeta segments and 13 reverse primers for TCR Jbeta segments. The CDR3 region of rearranged TCR beta genes was amplified from genomic DNA by a multiplex PCR assay. On the Illumina HiSeq System, the amplified TCR beta libraries were sequenced as 87-base-pair reads. For the original study's pipeline: A later analysis tallied roughly 78 million unique TCR beta chains across the 666 repertoires, and approximately 9.9 million of those chains were shared by two or more donors. A nearest-neighbor algorithm error-corrected the raw reads and collapsed the reads into unique sequences, merging closely related sequences to remove PCR and sequencing errors. CDR3 sequences were aligned to IMGT reference sequences to assign V, D and J gene segments. For a sequence to be retained, at least a six-nucleotide match to both a V gene segment and a J gene segment was required. A rearrangement was called productive if the CDR3 had no stop codons and remained in frame with V and J, and every other rearrangement was called non-productive. CDR3 was defined according to IMGT convention as the region running from the second conserved V-encoded cysteine to the conserved J-encoded phenylalanine. The earlier analysis of some 550 of the donors excluded any sequence lacking an unambiguous match to a single V gene segment. In an earlier analysis of approximately 590 of the donors, a V segment was called functional when productive rearrangements were above 56.7%, and segregating when the standard deviation between donors exceeded 5%. A statistical classification framework was developed to diagnose cytomegalovirus status using the catalog of TCR beta chain sequences. In a later analysis, V and J genes were assigned by comparing TCR nucleotide sequences against IMGT/GENE-DB human TR gene sequences. A later analysis assigned CDR3 sequences and most-parsimonious VDJ recombination scenarios with the TCRdist pipeline. In a later analysis, each TCR beta chain was defined by its CDR3 amino acid sequence together with its V-gene family, and reads lacking a unique V-gene family were excluded. To address suspected cross-contamination and a sequencing artifact, a later analysis removed under 600 highly shared, low-generation-probability nucleotide sequences. In a later analysis, a clonal expansion index was calculated for each public chain from normalized within-repertoire ranks of inferred template counts. In a later analysis, generation probabilities were computed using a VDJ recombination model fitted to out-of-frame rearrangements, and the results were checked against IGoR. Hypergeometric tests were used in a later analysis to score TCR-TCR, TCR-HLA and TCR-CMV co-occurrence, with a repertoire-size bias correction applied to the TCR pairs. To estimate false discovery rates, a later analysis permuted the HLA or CMV assignments 20 times. A later analysis grouped co-occurring TCRs with DBSCAN, adding TCRdist sequence similarity when clustering within HLA-allele-positive subsets. Co-occurrence clustering excluded repertoires with fewer than 30,000 or more than 120,000 public chains, plus five with anomalous nucleotide sharing. Here the immuneACCESS table is served through TCRdb, limited to in-frame sequences with V and J called. Missing clones are a known gap in these copies; in checked studies unresolved V genes cover under half, and the rest lacks a known reason. The V and J calls and clone size come from that table; D and trimming were worked out from the DNA. The sample profile shows 120,000 or so clones; around 76% of them were found once. The ten most abundant clones make up around 30% of the sample.

The chain uses TRBV5-1 and TRBJ2-7, with TRBD1 matching 9 junction bases. Sequences were obtained from PBMCs. The receptor's source is a man aged 55-75 years in good health and CMV-seropositive. The nucleotide sequence reads TGCGCCAGCAGCGCGGACAGGGGAGCCTACGAGCAGTACTTC. Translated, this is CASSADRGAYEQYF.